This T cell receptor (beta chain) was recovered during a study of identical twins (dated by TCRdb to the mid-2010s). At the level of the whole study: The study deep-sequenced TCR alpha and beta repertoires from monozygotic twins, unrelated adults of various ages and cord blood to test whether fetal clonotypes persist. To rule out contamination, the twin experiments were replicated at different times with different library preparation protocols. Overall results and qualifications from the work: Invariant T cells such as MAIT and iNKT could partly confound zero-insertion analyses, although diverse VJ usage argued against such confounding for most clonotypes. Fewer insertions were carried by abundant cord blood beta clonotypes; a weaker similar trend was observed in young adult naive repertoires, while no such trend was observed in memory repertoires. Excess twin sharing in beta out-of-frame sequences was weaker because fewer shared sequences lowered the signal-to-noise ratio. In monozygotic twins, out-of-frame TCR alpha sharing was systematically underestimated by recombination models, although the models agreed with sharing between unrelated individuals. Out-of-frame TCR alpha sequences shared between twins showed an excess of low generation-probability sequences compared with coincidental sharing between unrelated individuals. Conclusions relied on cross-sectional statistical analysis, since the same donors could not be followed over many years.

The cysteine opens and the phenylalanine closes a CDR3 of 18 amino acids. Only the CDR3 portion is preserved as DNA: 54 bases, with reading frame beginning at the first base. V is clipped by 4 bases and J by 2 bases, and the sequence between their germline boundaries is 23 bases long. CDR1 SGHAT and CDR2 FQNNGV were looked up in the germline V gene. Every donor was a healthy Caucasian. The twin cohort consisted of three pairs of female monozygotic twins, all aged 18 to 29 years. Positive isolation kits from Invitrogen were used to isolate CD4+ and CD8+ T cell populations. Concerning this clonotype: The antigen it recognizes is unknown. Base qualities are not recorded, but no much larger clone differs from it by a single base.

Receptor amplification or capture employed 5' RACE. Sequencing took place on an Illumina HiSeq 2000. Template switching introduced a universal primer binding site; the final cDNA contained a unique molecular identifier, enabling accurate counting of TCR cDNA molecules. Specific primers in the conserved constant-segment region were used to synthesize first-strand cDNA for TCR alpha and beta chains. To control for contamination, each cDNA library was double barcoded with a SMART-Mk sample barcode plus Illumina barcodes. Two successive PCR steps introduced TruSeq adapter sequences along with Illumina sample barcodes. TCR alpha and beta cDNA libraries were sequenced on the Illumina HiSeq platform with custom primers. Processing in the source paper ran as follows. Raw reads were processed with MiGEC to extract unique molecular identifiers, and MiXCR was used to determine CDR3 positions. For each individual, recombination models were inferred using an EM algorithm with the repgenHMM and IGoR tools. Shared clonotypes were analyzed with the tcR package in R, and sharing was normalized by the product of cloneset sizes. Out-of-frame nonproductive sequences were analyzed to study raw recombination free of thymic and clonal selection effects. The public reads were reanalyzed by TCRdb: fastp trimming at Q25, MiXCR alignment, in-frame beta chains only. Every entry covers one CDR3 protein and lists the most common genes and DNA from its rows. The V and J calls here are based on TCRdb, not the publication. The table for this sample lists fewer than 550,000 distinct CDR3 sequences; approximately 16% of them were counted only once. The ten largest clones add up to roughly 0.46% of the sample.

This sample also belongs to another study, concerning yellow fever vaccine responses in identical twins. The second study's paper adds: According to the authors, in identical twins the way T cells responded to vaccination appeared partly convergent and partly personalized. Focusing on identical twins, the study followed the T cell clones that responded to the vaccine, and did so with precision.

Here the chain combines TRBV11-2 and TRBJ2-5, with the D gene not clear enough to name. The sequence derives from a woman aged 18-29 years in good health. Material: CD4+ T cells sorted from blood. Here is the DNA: TGTGCCAGCAGCTCTCCAAATTTGGCGCACGACGGACAAGAGACCCAGTACTTC. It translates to CASSSPNLAHDGQETQYF.